This T cell receptor (beta chain) emerged from a study of identical twins listed by TCRdb under 2016. Some background on the complete study: To test whether fetal clonotypes persist, the study used deep sequencing on TCR alpha and beta repertoires from monozygotic twins, unrelated adults of various ages, and cord blood. To rule out contamination, the twin experiments were replicated at different times with different library preparation protocols. General findings and caveats noted by the study authors: Compared with coincidental sharing between unrelated individuals, out-of-frame TCR alpha sequences shared between twins showed an excess of sequences with low generation probability. A weaker excess of twin sharing was found in beta out-of-frame sequences because the signal-to-noise ratio was lowered by fewer shared sequences. Because the same donors could not be followed over many years, the conclusions depended on cross-sectional statistical analysis. Zero-insertion analyses could be partly confounded by invariant T cells such as MAIT and iNKT, though diverse VJ usage argued against such confounding for most clonotypes. In monozygotic twins, recombination models systematically underestimated out-of-frame TCR alpha sharing, but the models matched the sharing seen between unrelated individuals. Fewer insertions were carried by abundant cord blood beta clonotypes, a similar but weaker trend appeared in young adult naive repertoires, and no such trend appeared in memory repertoires.

CDR1 SGHAT and CDR2 FQNNGV are derived from the germline V gene. The junction shows trimming of 2 bases on V and 3 bases on J, and the gene matches do not reach 1 base of it. The CDR3 sequence holds 15 residues, the cysteine and phenylalanine included. The sequence is cut down to CDR3 DNA, 45 bases in frame from base 1. All donors were healthy Caucasians. As to this clonotype: Its antigen specificity is not known. Base qualities were left out, and no much larger clone turns up one base away.

Library construction relied on 5' RACE. Reads for this sample came from an Illumina HiSeq 2000. A universal primer binding site was introduced by template switching, and a unique molecular identifier was present in the final cDNA, enabling accurate counting of TCR cDNA molecules. First-strand cDNA for TCR alpha and beta chains was synthesized from specific primers in the conserved constant-segment region. To control for contamination, each cDNA library was double barcoded with a SMART-Mk sample barcode plus Illumina barcodes. TruSeq adapter sequences along with Illumina sample barcodes were introduced in two successive PCR steps. TCR alpha and beta cDNA libraries were sequenced on the Illumina HiSeq platform with custom primers. Processing in the source paper ran as follows. Raw reads were processed with MiGEC to extract unique molecular identifiers, and MiXCR was used to determine CDR3 positions. For each individual, recombination models were inferred using an EM algorithm with the repgenHMM and IGoR tools. The analysis of shared clonotypes was done with the tcR package in R, with sharing normalized by the product of cloneset sizes. To study raw recombination without the effects of thymic and clonal selection, out-of-frame nonproductive sequences were analyzed. Through fastp at Q25 and MiXCR, TCRdb rebuilt clones from the public reads, retaining in-frame beta chains. Every entry covers one CDR3 protein and lists the most common genes and DNA from its rows. TCRdb, rather than the study authors, made the V and J calls. A total of 1.5 million to 2 million distinct CDR3 sequences appear in this sample, less than 40% of them only once. The top ten clonotypes cover 0.25% to 0.3% of the sample.

The sequencing sample was made of cord blood. The chain joins TRBV11-2 to TRBJ1-1, and TRBD1 aligns with 12 junction nucleotides. The origin of this receptor is a newborn girl in good health. The CDR3 protein is CASSLRDRGHTEAFF. The nucleotide sequence is given as TGTGCCAGCAGCTTACGGGACAGGGGGCACACTGAAGCTTTCTTT. The CDR3 plus the reference TRBV11-2 and TRBJ1-1 genes for the other parts give the full variable domain: EAGVAQSPRYKIIEKRQSVAFWCNPISGHATLYWYQQILGQGPKLLIQFQNNGVVDDSQLPKDRFSAERLKGVDSTLKIQPAKLEDSAVYLCASSLRDRGHTEAFFGQGTRLTVV.